Following are 14 T cell receptor beta chains from one sample sequenced in a study of blood T cell repertoires in COVID-19. Assay used: immunoSEQ multiplex PCR; TCRdb lists only in-frame clones, some missing. This table holds roughly 400,000 clones, around 87% found once. Sample: peripheral blood. The receptor source for this set is a woman aged 55 to 70 with COVID-19, enrolled during active disease.

The chain uses TRBV5-1 and TRBJ2-7; 7 bases line up with TRBD2. CDR3 length: 16 residues. Germline trimming cut 4 bases from V and 2 bases from J; bases unmatched to any gene: 12. Germline lookup yields CDR1 SGHRS and CDR2 YFSETQ. The CDR3 coding sequence is TGCGCCAGCAGCCCCTTAGGTGCGGGGGAGACCTACGAGCAGTACTTC. Its translation is CASSPLGAGETYEQYF.

The rearrangement joins TRBV6-6 to TRBJ1-1, with 9 bases matching TRBD1. The CDR3 consists of 14 residues. Germline V gene data show CDR1 as MNHNY and CDR2 as SVGAGI (reference sequence). V shed 0 bases, J shed 6 bases, and the junction held 2 bases outside the gene matches. CDR3: CASSYSDRGPEAFF. The DNA for the CDR3 is TGTGCCAGCAGTTACTCGGACAGGGGTCCTGAAGCTTTCTTT.

The chain joins TRBV4-1 to TRBJ1-3; D is possibly TRBD1 (6 bases). This CDR3 is 15 amino acids long. Germline V lookup: CDR1 MGHRA, CDR2 YSYEKL. V shed 3 bases and J shed 4 bases, with 13 bases lying between them. CDR3 residues: CASSHGDISGNTIYF. The CDR3 nucleotides are TGCGCCAGCAGCCACGGGGACATTTCCGGAAACACCATATATTTT.

The chain is built from TRBV6-5 and TRBJ1-3; TRBD1 might be the D (5 bases). V was trimmed by 2 bases and J by 0 bases, leaving 8 bases between them. Per the germline V gene, CDR1 is MNHEY and CDR2 is SVGAGI. The CDR3 loop spans 15 amino acids. The CDR3 DNA sequence: TGTGCCAGCAGTTACCGACAGAGCTCTGGAAACACCATATATTTT. This sequence encodes CASSYRQSSGNTIYF.

This clone was recorded only once. The rearrangement uses TRBV5-6 and TRBJ2-5; 8 bases are shared with TRBD2. J was trimmed by 5 bases and V by 6 bases; bases with no gene match: 9. Germline V gene lookup returns CDR1 SGHDT and CDR2 YYEEEE. CDR3 size: 14 residues. CDR3 protein: CASTRRASGETQYF. The CDR3 nucleotides are TGTGCCAGCACCCGTCGGGCTAGCGGGGAGACCCAGTACTTC.

The chain couples TRBV3-1 (or the pseudogene TRBV3-2) to TRBJ2-7; 7 nucleotides match TRBD1. The length of the CDR3 is 14 residues. J gave up 3 bases and V 3 bases, and 5 bases lay outside the gene matches. Per the germline V gene, CDR1 is LGHDT and CDR2 is YNNKEL (reference sequence). This chain's CDR3 is CASSQGDRSYEQYF. The CDR3 nucleotides are TGTGCCAGCAGCCAGGGGGACAGAAGCTACGAGCAGTACTTC.

This clone came up a few times. The chain combines TRBV7-9 with TRBJ2-7, with a possible D match to TRBD1 (6 bases). V was clipped by 2 bases and J by 9 bases, with 11 bases between them. This CDR3 spans 12 amino acids. Germline assignment: CDR1 SEHNR and CDR2 FQNEAQ (reference sequence). The CDR3 sequence is CASSLTGWAQYF. Here the CDR3 DNA reads TGTGCCAGCAGCTTAACAGGGTGGGCGCAGTACTTC.

This chain links TRBV5-4 with TRBJ1-2, with TRBD1 matching over 8 bases. V lost 4 bases to trimming and J lost 1 base; unmatched junction nucleotides: 12. Germline V CDR1 and CDR2: SGHNT, YYREEE (reference sequence). This CDR3 contains 17 residues. The CDR3 reads CASSPELGTGNNYGYTF. The CDR3 DNA is TGTGCCAGCAGCCCCGAACTGGGGACAGGAAATAACTATGGCTACACCTTC. Complete variable domain (other parts from reference TRBV5-4 and TRBJ1-2): ETGVTQSPTHLIKTRGQQVTLRCSSQSGHNTVSWYQQALGQGPQFIFQYYREEENGRGNFPPRFSGLQFPNYSSELNVNALELDDSALYLCASSPELGTGNNYGYTFGSGTRLTVV.

The rearrangement links TRBV2 to TRBJ2-1; 8 bases line up with TRBD1. The V gene end was trimmed by 6 bases and the J gene end by 5 bases; junction bases not matched to a gene: 9. This CDR3 has 15 amino acids. The germline V gene has CDR1 SNHLY and CDR2 FYNNEI. The CDR3 DNA reads as TGTGCCAGCAGCGTTGACAGGGGCGCCCACAATGAGCAGTTCTTC. Translation: CASSVDRGAHNEQFF.

The V gene is TRBV2, the J gene TRBJ1-2; 8 nucleotides align to TRBD1. CDR3 length equals 11 residues. From germline, CDR1 is SNHLY and CDR2 FYNNEI. Germline trimming cut 10 bases from V and 6 bases from J; bases unmatched to any gene: 4. In DNA, the CDR3 is TGTGCCACCAGACAGGGGAATGGCTACACCTTC. Its protein product is CATRQGNGYTF.

The CDR3 DNA reads as TGCAGTGCTAGAGTACAAGAGACCCAGTACTTC. Translating gives CSARVQETQYF. V gene TRBV20-1 combines with J gene TRBJ2-5; D gene uncertain. Germline V gene sequence: CDR1 DFQATT, CDR2 SNEGSKA (reference sequence). The CDR3 runs 11 residues. Trimming removed 1 base from V and 2 bases from J, with 2 bases in between.

The chain carries TRBV5-8 and TRBJ1-2; the match to TRBD1 covers 9 bases. The trim removed 2 bases at V and 7 bases at J, leaving 12 bases unmatched. This CDR3 has 16 residues. The germline CDR1 and CDR2 sequences are SGHTS and YDEGEE. CDR3 protein: CASSLIFGTGSFGYTF. CDR3 DNA: TGTGCCAGCAGCTTAATCTTCGGGACAGGGAGTTTTGGCTACACCTTC.

The chain combines TRBV27 with TRBJ2-1, with TRBD2 matching over 8 bases. Trimming took 10 bases from V and 12 from J; bases not matched to a gene: 8. The CDR3 sequence is 11 residues long. Germline V lookup: CDR1 MNHEY, CDR2 SMNVEV (reference sequence). The CDR3 loop is CATAIAGGQFF. The DNA for the CDR3 is TGTGCCACCGCAATCGCGGGGGGGCAGTTCTTC.

This clone was picked up one time. Other DNA sequences from this sample encode an identical CDR3 as well. The V and J genes are TRBV19 and TRBJ1-6; D uncertain. Germline CDR1 and CDR2: LNHDA and SQIVND (reference sequence). The CDR3 extends over 12 amino acids. Trimming stripped 3 bases from V and 7 bases from J, with 4 bases between. The CDR3 is CASSIQNSPLHF. CDR3 coding DNA: TGTGCCAGTAGTATCCAGAATTCACCCCTCCACTTT.